Each of the 17 T cell receptor beta chains below was sequenced from the same sample in a study of cytomegalovirus exposure and HLA in healthy donors. PCR used 60 Vbeta primers and 13 Jbeta primers. The assay was immunoSEQ multiplex PCR, and TCRdb's table has in-frame clones only and misses some. The sample has 35,000 to 50,000 clones; 55% to 75% are singletons. Material for sequencing was PBMCs. The receptors shown here come from a man aged 55 to 69 in good health and CMV-seropositive.

The CDR3 loop reads CASSKAGVSYNEQFF. The CDR3 nucleotides read TGCGCCAGCAGCAAAGCGGGAGTCTCCTACAATGAGCAGTTCTTC. The V gene is TRBV5-1, the J gene TRBJ2-1; TRBD2 agrees at 8 bases. The V and J ends lost 4 bases and 0 bases, in that order; junction bases with no gene match: 3. The CDR3 contains 15 residues. CDR1 is SGHRS and CDR2 is YFSETQ in the germline V gene. The full variable domain, its missing parts supplied by reference TRBV5-1 and TRBJ2-1, is KAGVTQTPRYLIKTRGQQVTLSCSPISGHRSVSWYQQTPGQGLQFLFEYFSETQRNKGNFPGRFSGRQFSNSRSEMNVSTLELGDSALYLCASSKAGVSYNEQFFGPGTRLTVL.

V and J are TRBV30 and TRBJ2-3; no firm D call. V was clipped by 0 bases and J by 4 bases, with 5 bases between them. The CDR3 is made up of 12 amino acids. Germline V CDR1 and CDR2: GTSNPN, SVGIG (reference sequence). CDR3 sequence: CAWSVSADTQYF. In DNA, the CDR3 is TGTGCCTGGAGTGTTAGTGCAGATACGCAGTATTTT.

The chain has TRBV18 and TRBJ1-5; 12 nucleotides agree with TRBD1. The CDR3 spans 16 residues. Germline values: CDR1 KGHSH, CDR2 LQKENI. Trimming cost V 2 bases and J 7 bases; bases outside gene matches: 6. CDR3 in amino acids: CASSPGTGGVEQPQHF. The CDR3 DNA follows: TGTGCCAGCTCACCAGGGACAGGGGGCGTCGAGCAGCCCCAGCATTTT.

J is TRBJ2-7 and V is TRBV7-9; 10 bases fit TRBD1. Germline-derived CDR1 and CDR2 are SEHNR and FQNEAQ (reference sequence). J lost 6 bases, V lost 4 bases, and 9 bases had no gene match. This CDR3 is built from 15 residues. CDR3 nucleotides: TGTGCCAGCAGCTCGACCGGGACAGGGGTTTTCGAGCAGTACTTC. The encoded protein is CASSSTGTGVFEQYF. The whole variable domain, filled in from reference TRBV7-9 and TRBJ2-7, reads DTGVSQNPRHKITKRGQNVTFRCDPISEHNRLYWYRQTLGQGPEFLTYFQNEAQLEKSRLLSDRFSAERPKGSFSTLEIQRTEQGDSAMYLCASSSTGTGVFEQYFGPGTRLTVT.

The chain couples TRBV4-3 to TRBJ2-6; 7 positions match TRBD2. CDR1 and CDR2 from the germline V gene are LGHNA and YSLEER. This CDR3 comprises 16 residues. V trimming: 3 bases; J trimming: 0 bases; junction bases outside the gene matches: 2. CDR3 loop: CASSQASGSGANVLTF. The CDR3 nucleotides are TGCGCCAGCAGCCAGGCTAGCGGCTCTGGGGCCAACGTCCTGACTTTC.

The chain has TRBV7-2 and TRBJ2-7; D might be TRBD1 (6 bases). V shed 6 bases and J shed 4 bases, with 16 bases lying between them. The CDR3 runs to 14 residues. In germline, CDR1 is SGHTA, CDR2 FQGNSA. The CDR3 here is CASSRDTGQYEQYF. CDR3 nucleotide sequence: TGTGCCAGCAGTCGGGACACCGGCCAATACGAGCAGTACTTC.

The chain links TRBV7-9 to TRBJ2-2, with 8 bases fitting TRBD2. CDR3 length: 17 residues. Trimming removed 2 bases from V and 4 bases from J; junction bases left unmatched: 9. Germline loops: CDR1 SEHNR, CDR2 FQNEAQ (reference sequence). Here the CDR3 reads CASSLSLAGEITGELFF. CDR3 coding DNA: TGTGCCAGCAGCTTAAGCCTAGCGGGCGAAATCACCGGGGAGCTGTTTTTT.

This clone was recorded a few times. The chain is built from TRBV5-6 and TRBJ2-1; TRBD1 agrees at 8 bases. Germline V gene sequence: CDR1 SGHDT, CDR2 YYEEEE. J was trimmed by 3 bases and V by 0 bases; bases with no gene match: 8. This CDR3 comprises 17 residues. The CDR3 DNA sequence: TGTGCCAGCAGCTTGGGAGCCGGGACAGGTAACTACAATGAGCAGTTCTTC. Protein: CASSLGAGTGNYNEQFF.

This clone showed up just a few times. The chain carries TRBV28 and TRBJ2-3; a weak D match, TRBD2 (6 bases). Trimming shortened V by 2 bases and J by 3 bases, and 15 bases separated the two germline ends. The CDR3 runs 16 residues. The germline V gene encodes CDR1 MDHEN and CDR2 SYDVKM. As DNA, the CDR3 is TGTGCCAGCAGTTTACTTGTTCTAGCGCCGACAGATACGCAGTATTTT. Protein: CASSLLVLAPTDTQYF.

The chain uses TRBV30 and TRBJ2-7; D is uncertain. The CDR3 has 12 amino acids. V gave up 0 bases and J gave up 2 bases, with 5 bases separating them. CDR1 GTSNPN and CDR2 SVGIG come from the germline V gene (reference sequence). Here the CDR3 reads CAWSVAPYEQYF. The CDR3 nucleotides are TGTGCCTGGAGTGTAGCCCCCTACGAGCAGTACTTC.

The gene calls are TRBV6-5 and TRBJ2-7; TRBD1 matches 9 bases. The V segment lost 7 bases and the J segment 1 base; nucleotides outside the gene matches: 8. Germline CDR1 is MNHEY and CDR2 is SVGAGI. The CDR3 is 15 amino acids. CDR3 amino acids: CASTPGTGRSYEQYF. CDR3 nucleotide sequence: TGTGCCAGCACCCCCGGGACAGGGAGATCCTACGAGCAGTACTTC.

The V call is TRBV28, the J call TRBJ1-2; a possible D gene is TRBD1 (6 bases). The germline gives CDR1 MDHEN, CDR2 SYDVKM. The CDR3 consists of 14 residues. Trimming pared 5 bases from V and 4 bases from J, leaving 14 bases between. The CDR3 sequence: CASSPGQPSYGYTF. In DNA, the CDR3 is TGTGCCAGCAGTCCCGGACAGCCCTCCTATGGCTACACCTTC.

This clone showed up just a few times. The chain carries TRBV11-2 and TRBJ1-4; 7 bases match TRBD1. Germline values: CDR1 SGHAT, CDR2 FQNNGV. This CDR3 is built from 15 residues. The ends lost 5 bases at V and 2 bases at J; junction bases unmatched: 5. The chain's CDR3 is CASSPQQGTNEKLFF. Written as DNA, the CDR3 is TGTGCCAGCAGCCCTCAACAGGGGACTAATGAAAAACTGTTTTTT.

This rearrangement joins TRBV28 to TRBJ2-7, with unresolved D. Germline CDR1 is MDHEN and CDR2 is SYDVKM. Trimming removed 2 bases at V and 0 bases at J, with 8 bases between. The CDR3 spans 14 residues. The DNA of the CDR3 is TGTGCCAGCAGTTTAATGCCAGTCTCCTACGAGCAGTACTTC. Residues: CASSLMPVSYEQYF.

The chain couples TRBV4-3 to TRBJ2-2; 8 nucleotides align to TRBD2. V gave up 0 bases and J gave up 4 bases; unmatched junction bases: 10. The CDR3 totals 18 residues. The germline gives CDR1 LGHNA, CDR2 YSLEER. The DNA for the CDR3 is TGCGCCAGCAGCCAAGATTACCGCCTAGCGGGCGGCACCGGGGAGCTGTTTTTT. Its protein is CASSQDYRLAGGTGELFF.

Notes on this clone: Other DNA variants within this sample encode the same CDR3. The rearrangement joins TRBV6-5 to TRBJ2-7; 10 bases fit TRBD2. The germline V gene encodes CDR1 MNHEY and CDR2 SVGAGI. The CDR3 is made up of 13 amino acids. The V gene end was trimmed by 5 bases and the J gene end by 3 bases; junction bases not matched to a gene: 1. This CDR3 reads CASSPSGSYEQYF. Written as DNA, the CDR3 is TGTGCCAGCAGTCCTAGCGGGAGCTACGAGCAGTACTTC.

The chain links TRBV5-6 to TRBJ2-2; 9 nucleotides match TRBD1. Per the germline V gene, CDR1 is SGHDT and CDR2 is YYEEEE. The CDR3 runs 15 residues. Trimming at V came to 2 bases and at J to 6 bases, leaving 5 bases not matched to a gene. The CDR3 DNA follows: TGTGCCAGCAGCTTCGGAACAGGGGGCTCCGGGGAGCTGTTTTTT. Encoded protein: CASSFGTGGSGELFF.